Listed here are 10 T cell receptor beta chains from one sample, sequenced in a study of human T cells and chemical hapten exposure. TCRdb ran MiXCR on the RACE reads and lists one entry per CDR3 protein. Among around 380,000 distinct CDR3 sequences listed, about 4.8% were seen once. Regarding time point: patch test 1, 2 weeks after DPC sensitization. Described treatment: therapeutic diphenylcyclopropenone sensitization with weekly scalp DPC. The specimen was whole blood, collected in connection with sensitization to the hapten diphenylcyclopropenone (DPC). All receptors come from a woman between 45 and 65 years old with alopecia areata. Some clones in this sample may be carry-over from other donors' samples.

CDR3 DNA sequence: TGCAGCGTTGTTGTCAGGGGTTACGAGCAGTACTTC. Protein: CSVVVRGYEQYF. This chain connects TRBV29-1 to TRBJ2-7, with D possibly matching TRBD1 (6 bases). This CDR3 comprises 12 residues. Germline V lookup: CDR1 SQVTM, CDR2 ANQGSEA. Deletions cut 4 bases from V and 4 bases from J, with 11 bases between.

This clonotype was detected many times. The chain employs TRBV5-1 and TRBJ2-7; unclear D gene. Germline values: CDR1 SGHRS, CDR2 YFSETQ. The CDR3 runs 11 residues. Trimming stripped 1 base from V and 4 bases from J, with 3 bases between. CDR3 nucleotide sequence: TGCGCCAGCAGCTTGATGTACGAGCAGTACTTC. It specifies CASSLMYEQYF.

Many counts were recorded for this clonotype. This rearrangement joins TRBV7-2 to TRBJ2-3; 8 bases map to TRBD1. Looked up from germline, CDR1 is SGHTA and CDR2 is FQGNSA. The junction had 9 bases not matched to a gene; V was cut back by 4 bases and J by 6 bases. The CDR3 is 15 amino acids. The CDR3: CASSSDRGYTDTQYF. CDR3 DNA sequence: TGTGCCAGCAGCTCCGACAGGGGATATACGGATACGCAGTATTTT.

This clonotype was observed many times. J is TRBJ1-5 and V is TRBV5-6; D is unclear. Germline values: CDR1 SGHDT, CDR2 YYEEEE. The V end was cut by 1 base, the J end by 3 bases, with 8 bases between. CDR3 length equals 14 residues. The CDR3 loop reads CASSLYSVNQPQHF. The CDR3 region has the DNA TGTGCCAGCAGCTTGTACTCCGTCAATCAGCCCCAGCATTTT.

This clonotype was detected a few times. The chain employs TRBV5-5 and TRBJ2-7; 7 bases match TRBD1. The V segment lost 3 bases and the J segment 2 bases; nucleotides outside the gene matches: 5. Germline CDR1 and CDR2: SGHKS and YYEKEE (reference sequence). The CDR3 is 14 amino acids. The CDR3 reads CASSWDSITYEQYF. The CDR3 DNA sequence: TGTGCCAGCAGCTGGGACAGTATAACCTACGAGCAGTACTTC.

This clonotype was seen at least ten times. The CDR3 protein is CASSLRTGHTEAFF. CDR3 nucleotides: TGCGCCAGCAGCCTTCGGACAGGGCACACTGAAGCTTTCTTT. This chain connects TRBV5-1 to TRBJ1-1, with TRBD1 matching over 8 bases. The germline V gene encodes CDR1 SGHRS and CDR2 YFSETQ. The junction had 5 bases not matched to a gene; V was cut back by 4 bases and J by 3 bases. The CDR3 loop spans 14 amino acids.

This clonotype occurred many times. The rearrangement uses TRBV5-1 and TRBJ2-1; 10 nucleotides line up with TRBD2. Trimming cost V 3 bases and J 2 bases; bases outside gene matches: 5. The CDR3 runs to 16 residues. Germline V gene sequence: CDR1 SGHRS, CDR2 YFSETQ. For the CDR3, the DNA is TGCGCCAGCAGCTACTCTAGCGGGGGCGCCTACAATGAGCAGTTCTTC. As protein: CASSYSSGGAYNEQFF.

This clonotype was seen at least ten times. This chain connects TRBV5-4 to TRBJ1-6; D call uncertain. In germline, CDR1 is SGHNT, CDR2 YYREEE (reference sequence). V gave up 4 bases and J gave up 7 bases, with 12 bases separating them. This CDR3 is 14 amino acids long. The CDR3 region is CASSPEAPNSPLHF. CDR3 sequence (DNA): TGTGCCAGCAGCCCGGAAGCCCCAAATTCACCCCTCCACTTT.

V usage is TRBV12-5 and J usage is TRBJ2-2; tentatively, D is TRBD2 (5 bases). Looked up from germline, CDR1 is LGHNT and CDR2 is FRNRAP. Between the trimmed V and J ends, which lost 0 bases and 7 bases, there was a span of 12 bases. The CDR3 covers 15 residues. The CDR3 loop is CASGLVLPAGGELFF. Written as DNA, the CDR3 is TGTGCTAGTGGTTTGGTTCTGCCGGCGGGCGGGGAGCTGTTTTTT.

Only a few counts were recorded for this clonotype. This chain uses TRBV20-1 with TRBJ2-3; D gene unclear. Trimming left V 2 bases short and J 2 bases short, with 8 bases between. This CDR3 region has 13 residues. Germline V lookup: CDR1 DFQATT, CDR2 SNEGSKA (reference sequence). The CDR3 DNA reads TGCAGTGCTAGAAACGGATTCACAGATACGCAGTATTTT. Protein product: CSARNGFTDTQYF.